Following are 9 T cell receptor beta chains from one sample sequenced in a study of T cell repertoires in aging, cancer and after chemotherapy. Amplification of TCR beta used genomic DNA extracted from peripheral blood. Multiplex touch-down PCR with TRB-A/B primers amplified rearranged V-D-J TRB sequences. TCRdb ran MiXCR on the multiplex PCR reads and lists one entry per CDR3 protein. This table has roughly 440 distinct CDR3 sequences, around 40% appearing once. Sequencing input: blood. Every receptor here comes from a human donor with a blood cancer.

This clonotype was detected only once. This CDR3 reads CASSRGQGLGNTIYF. The CDR3 DNA is TGTGCCAGTAGTAGGGGACAGGGTCTCGGAAACACCATATATTTT. V usage is TRBV19 and J usage is TRBJ1-3, with 9 bases lining up with TRBD1. The germline V gene has CDR1 LNHDA and CDR2 SQIVND (reference sequence). This CDR3 contains 15 residues. Trimming took 4 bases from V and 4 from J; bases not matched to a gene: 5.

The chain carries TRBV29-1 and TRBJ2-1; D unresolved. The ends were cut back, 4 bases at V and 4 bases at J, with 11 bases in the middle. Germline CDR1 and CDR2: SQVTM and ANQGSEA. This CDR3 spans 13 amino acids. This CDR3 reads CSVASEWYNEQFF. CDR3 DNA sequence: TGCAGCGTTGCATCAGAGTGGTACAATGAGCAGTTCTTC.

By proportion, this clonotype is medium-sized. The chain carries TRBV2 and TRBJ2-3; no reliable D call. Germline-derived CDR1 and CDR2 are SNHLY and FYNNEI. The CDR3 runs to 14 residues. Deletions cut 7 bases from V and 0 bases from J, with 11 bases between. CDR3 protein: CASIERLSTDTQYF. Written as DNA, the CDR3 is TGTGCCAGCATCGAGAGGCTTAGCACAGATACGCAGTATTTT.

The CDR3 protein is CATSVSRGGLTGELFF. The CDR3 nucleotides read TGTGCCACCAGTGTCTCGAGGGGCGGCCTCACCGGGGAGCTGTTTTTT. V gene TRBV24-1 combines with J gene TRBJ2-2; D tentatively reads TRBD1 or TRBD2 (5 bases each). The CDR3 sequence is 16 residues long. Germline V CDR1 and CDR2: KGHDR, SFDVKD. Trimming cost V 5 bases and J 4 bases, with 16 bases left between them.

This clonotype was detected only once. The rearrangement uses TRBV6-5 and TRBJ1-2; D ambiguous. Trimming left V 6 bases short and J 7 bases short, with 15 bases between. Germline values: CDR1 MNHEY, CDR2 SVGAGI. The CDR3 totals 13 residues. CDR3 nucleotide sequence: TGTGCCAGCAGCTACCGACCGGGCGGTGGCTACACCTTC. Amino acids: CASSYRPGGGYTF.

This clonotype is labeled large (0.1 to 1%). For the CDR3, the DNA is TGTGCCAGCACTTATTCCTATTCGAACACCGGGGAGCTGTTTTTT. It codes for CASTYSYSNTGELFF. This rearrangement joins TRBV28 to TRBJ2-2; D is ambiguous. This CDR3 comprises 15 residues. V lost 7 bases, J lost 0 bases, and 12 bases lay in between. CDR1 and CDR2 from the germline V gene are MDHEN and SYDVKM.

The CDR3 DNA sequence: TGTGCCAGCAGTCCGAGGGGATCGTATGGTGAAAAACTGTTTTTT. It yields the protein CASSPRGSYGEKLFF. V and J are TRBV27 and TRBJ1-4; tentative D call: TRBD1 (5 bases). V was shortened by 5 bases and J by 7 bases, with 17 bases between the two germline ends. CDR3 length equals 15 residues. CDR1 MNHEY and CDR2 SMNVEV come from the germline V gene (reference sequence).

V and J are TRBV7-6 and TRBJ2-1; either TRBD1 or TRBD2 may supply D (6 bases each). CDR1 and CDR2 from the germline V gene are SGHVS and FNYEAQ. The CDR3 runs to 15 residues. V was clipped by 6 bases and J by 2 bases, with 14 bases between them. Here the CDR3 reads CASRPDGGTYNEQFF. The CDR3 DNA is TGTGCCAGCAGGCCGGACGGGGGCACCTACAATGAGCAGTTCTTC.

By sample share, this clonotype is large. The V and J genes are TRBV15 and TRBJ1-6; D gene uncertain. The CDR3 extends over 15 amino acids. V lost 5 bases, J lost 5 bases, and 13 bases lay in between. Germline CDR1 is LNHNV and CDR2 is YYDKDF (reference sequence). The CDR3 region is CATSPTFEDNSPLHF. CDR3 coding DNA: TGTGCCACCAGCCCCACTTTCGAGGATAATTCACCCCTCCACTTT. Variable domain in full (rest from reference TRBV15 and TRBJ1-6): DAMVIQNPRYQVTQFGKPVTLSCSQTLNHNVMYWYQQKSSQAPKLLFHYYDKDFNNEADTPDNFQSRRPNTSFCFLDIRSPGLGDTAMYLCATSPTFEDNSPLHFGNGTRLTVT.